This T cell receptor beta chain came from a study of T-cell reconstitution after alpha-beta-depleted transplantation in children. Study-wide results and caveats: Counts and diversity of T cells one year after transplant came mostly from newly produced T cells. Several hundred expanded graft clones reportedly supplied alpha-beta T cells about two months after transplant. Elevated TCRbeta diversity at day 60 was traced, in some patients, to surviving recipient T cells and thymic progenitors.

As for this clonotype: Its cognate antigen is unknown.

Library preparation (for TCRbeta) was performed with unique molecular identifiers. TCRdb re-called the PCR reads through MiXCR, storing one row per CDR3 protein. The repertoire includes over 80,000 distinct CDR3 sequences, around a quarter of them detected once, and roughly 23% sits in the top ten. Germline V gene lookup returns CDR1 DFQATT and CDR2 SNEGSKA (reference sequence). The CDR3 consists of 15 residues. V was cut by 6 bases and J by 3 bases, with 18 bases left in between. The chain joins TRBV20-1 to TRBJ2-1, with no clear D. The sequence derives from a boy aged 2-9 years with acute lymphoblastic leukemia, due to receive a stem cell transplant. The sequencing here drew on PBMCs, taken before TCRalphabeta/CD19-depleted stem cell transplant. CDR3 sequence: CSAPSLVGLYNEQFF. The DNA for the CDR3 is TGCAGTGCCCCCTCTCTGGTTGGCCTCTACAATGAGCAGTTCTTC.